This entry features one T cell receptor (beta chain) sequence. Profiled with immunoSEQ multiplex PCR; TCRdb holds only in-frame clones, not every one. The sample carries approximately 100,000 clones, about 90% recorded once. The CDR3 has 15 residues. J lost 6 bases, V lost 2 bases, and 7 bases had no gene match. CDR1 and CDR2 from the germline V gene are SEHNR and FQNEAQ (reference sequence). The sample belongs to a study of identifying expanded T cells in peripheral blood. This sequence originates from a person aged 18-70 years in good health. This chain links TRBV7-9 with TRBJ2-1; TRBD2 matches at 7 bases. The sample was blood. The CDR3 bases are TGTGCCAGCAGCTTACGCGGGAGTGAGCGCAATGAGCAGTTCTTC. Translating gives CASSLRGSERNEQFF.